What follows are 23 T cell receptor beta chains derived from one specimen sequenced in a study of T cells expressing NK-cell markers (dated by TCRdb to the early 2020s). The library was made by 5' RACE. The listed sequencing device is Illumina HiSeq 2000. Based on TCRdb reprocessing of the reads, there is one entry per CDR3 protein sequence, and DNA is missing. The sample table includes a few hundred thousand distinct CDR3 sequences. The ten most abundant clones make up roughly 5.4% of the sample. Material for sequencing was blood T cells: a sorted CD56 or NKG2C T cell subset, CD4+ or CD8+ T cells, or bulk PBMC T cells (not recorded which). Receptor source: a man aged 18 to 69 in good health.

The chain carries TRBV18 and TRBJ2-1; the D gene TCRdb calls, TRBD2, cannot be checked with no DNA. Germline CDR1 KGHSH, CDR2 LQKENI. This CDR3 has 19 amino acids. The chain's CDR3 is CASSPTSSGGAHSYNEQFF.

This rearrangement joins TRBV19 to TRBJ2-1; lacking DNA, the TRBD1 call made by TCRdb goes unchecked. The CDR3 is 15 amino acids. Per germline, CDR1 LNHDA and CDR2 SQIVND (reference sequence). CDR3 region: CASRPGGAGDNEQFF.

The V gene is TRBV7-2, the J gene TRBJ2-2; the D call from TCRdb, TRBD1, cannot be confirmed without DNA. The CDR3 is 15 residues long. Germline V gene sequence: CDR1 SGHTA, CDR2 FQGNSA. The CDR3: CASSFNAGPTGELFF.

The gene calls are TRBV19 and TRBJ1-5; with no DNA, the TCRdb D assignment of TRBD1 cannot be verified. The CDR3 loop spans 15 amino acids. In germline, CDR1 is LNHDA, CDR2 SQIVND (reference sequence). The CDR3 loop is CASKRDSLGNQPQHF.

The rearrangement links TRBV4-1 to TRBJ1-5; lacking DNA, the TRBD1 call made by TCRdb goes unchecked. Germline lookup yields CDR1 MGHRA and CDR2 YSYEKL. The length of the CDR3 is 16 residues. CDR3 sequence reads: CASSRRDRGDNQPQHF.

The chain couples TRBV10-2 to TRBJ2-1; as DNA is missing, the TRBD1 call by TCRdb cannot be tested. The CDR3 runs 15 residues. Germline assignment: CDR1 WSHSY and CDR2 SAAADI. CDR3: CASSVTGGSYNEQFF.

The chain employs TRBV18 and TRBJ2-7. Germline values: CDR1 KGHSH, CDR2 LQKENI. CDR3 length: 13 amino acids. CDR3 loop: CASSPPGRDEQYF.

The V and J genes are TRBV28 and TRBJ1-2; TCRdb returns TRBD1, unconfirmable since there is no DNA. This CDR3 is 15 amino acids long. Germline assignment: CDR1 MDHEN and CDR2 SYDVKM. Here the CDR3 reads CASSLGGGAHYGYTF.

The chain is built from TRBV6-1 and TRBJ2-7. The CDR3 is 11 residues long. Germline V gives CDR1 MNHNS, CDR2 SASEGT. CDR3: CASTGGYEQYF.

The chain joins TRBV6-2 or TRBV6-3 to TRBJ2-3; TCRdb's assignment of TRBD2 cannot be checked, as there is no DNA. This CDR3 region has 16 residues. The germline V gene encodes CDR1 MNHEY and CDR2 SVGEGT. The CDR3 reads CASSYVASGGAGQQYF.

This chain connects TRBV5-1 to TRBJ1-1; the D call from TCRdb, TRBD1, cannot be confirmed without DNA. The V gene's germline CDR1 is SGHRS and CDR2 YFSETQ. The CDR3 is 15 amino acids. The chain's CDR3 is CASSLGWGQQDRGFF.

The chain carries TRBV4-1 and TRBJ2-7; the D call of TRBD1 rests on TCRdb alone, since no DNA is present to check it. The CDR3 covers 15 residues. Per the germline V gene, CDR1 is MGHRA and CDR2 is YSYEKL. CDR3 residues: CASSQYRQGIYEQYF.

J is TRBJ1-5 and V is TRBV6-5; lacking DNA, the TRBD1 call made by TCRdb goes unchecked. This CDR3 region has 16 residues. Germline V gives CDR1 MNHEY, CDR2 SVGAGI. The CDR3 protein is CASSYVGQGRDQPQHF.

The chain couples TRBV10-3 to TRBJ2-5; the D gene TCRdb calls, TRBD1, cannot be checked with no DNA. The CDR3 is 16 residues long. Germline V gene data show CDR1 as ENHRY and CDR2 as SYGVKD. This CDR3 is CAISEQTGGQKETQYF.

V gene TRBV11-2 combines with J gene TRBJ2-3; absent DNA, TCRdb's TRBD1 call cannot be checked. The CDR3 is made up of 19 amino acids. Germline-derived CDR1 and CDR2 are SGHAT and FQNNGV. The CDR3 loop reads CASSLDRDRGFFGTDTQYF.

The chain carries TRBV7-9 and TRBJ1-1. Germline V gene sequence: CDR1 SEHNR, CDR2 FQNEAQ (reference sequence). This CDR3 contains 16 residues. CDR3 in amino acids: CASSLARSVIGTEAFF.

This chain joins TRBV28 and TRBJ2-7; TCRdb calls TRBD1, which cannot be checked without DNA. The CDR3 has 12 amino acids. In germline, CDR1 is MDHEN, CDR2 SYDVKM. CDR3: CASSRTPVEQYF.

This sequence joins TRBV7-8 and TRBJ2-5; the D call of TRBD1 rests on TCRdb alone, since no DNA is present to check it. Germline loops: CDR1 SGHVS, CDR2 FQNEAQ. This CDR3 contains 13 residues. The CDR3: CASRKDWGETQYF.

This CDR3 is CASSFQSGQPQHF. J is TRBJ1-5 and V is TRBV7-2. This CDR3 has 13 amino acids. Germline V gene lookup returns CDR1 SGHTA and CDR2 FQGNSA.

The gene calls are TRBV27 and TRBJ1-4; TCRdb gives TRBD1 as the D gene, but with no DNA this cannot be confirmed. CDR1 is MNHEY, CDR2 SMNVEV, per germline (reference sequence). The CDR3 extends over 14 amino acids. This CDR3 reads CACSGGLWNEKLFF.

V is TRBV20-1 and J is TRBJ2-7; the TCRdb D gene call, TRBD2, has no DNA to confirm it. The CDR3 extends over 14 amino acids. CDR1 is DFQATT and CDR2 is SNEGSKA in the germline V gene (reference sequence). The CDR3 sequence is CSAEPGLANHEQYF.

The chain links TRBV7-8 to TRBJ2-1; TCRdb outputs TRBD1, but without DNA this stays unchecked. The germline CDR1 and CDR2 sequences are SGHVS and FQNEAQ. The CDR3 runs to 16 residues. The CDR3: CASSPGRLRAYNEQFF.

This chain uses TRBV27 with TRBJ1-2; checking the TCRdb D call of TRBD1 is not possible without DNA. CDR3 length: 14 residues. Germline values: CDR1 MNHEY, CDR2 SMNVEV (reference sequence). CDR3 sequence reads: CASSSPGQGFRYTF.